This TCR beta chain was sequenced during a study of T-cell reconstitution after alpha-beta-depleted transplantation in children. Germline lookup yields CDR1 SGHRS and CDR2 YFSETQ. J gave up 8 bases and V 3 bases, and 8 bases lay outside the gene matches. This CDR3 has 14 amino acids. Preparation of the TCRbeta library was carried out with unique molecular identifiers. TCRdb called the PCR reads again in MiXCR, with one record for every CDR3 protein. The table has hundreds of thousands of distinct CDR3 sequences, about 10% seen once; the top ten hold roughly 4%. This clonotype has a handful of counts. The starting material was PBMCs from the stem cell graft donor, obtained from the stem cell graft. The clonotype originates from a human donor who donated a stem cell graft to a child with acute myeloid leukemia. The chain couples TRBV5-1 to TRBJ1-3; 7 bases align to TRBD1. The CDR3 DNA reads as TGCGCCAGCAGCTCCCAGACAGGGTCGGACACCATATATTTT. Translated: CASSSQTGSDTIYF.